Listed here is a single TCR beta chain. The antigen remains undetermined. These data belong to a study of monozygotic twins with inflammatory bowel disease. Study-level results: Differing T cell subtypes remained indistinguishable.

CDR1 and CDR2 from the germline V gene are DFQATT and SNEGSKA (reference sequence). The CDR3 contains 13 residues. TCRdb reprocessed the 5' RACE reads and stores each CDR3 protein as one record, lacking DNA. In all, the sample yields roughly 300,000 distinct CDR3 sequences. The chain joins TRBV20-1 to TRBJ2-7; TCRdb names TRBD2, which stays unverified in the absence of DNA. The TCR was taken from a human donor with ulcerative colitis or Crohn's disease, or a healthy co-twin of an affected twin (not recorded which). Specimen: blood. The CDR3 spells CSAGGLAAYEQYF.